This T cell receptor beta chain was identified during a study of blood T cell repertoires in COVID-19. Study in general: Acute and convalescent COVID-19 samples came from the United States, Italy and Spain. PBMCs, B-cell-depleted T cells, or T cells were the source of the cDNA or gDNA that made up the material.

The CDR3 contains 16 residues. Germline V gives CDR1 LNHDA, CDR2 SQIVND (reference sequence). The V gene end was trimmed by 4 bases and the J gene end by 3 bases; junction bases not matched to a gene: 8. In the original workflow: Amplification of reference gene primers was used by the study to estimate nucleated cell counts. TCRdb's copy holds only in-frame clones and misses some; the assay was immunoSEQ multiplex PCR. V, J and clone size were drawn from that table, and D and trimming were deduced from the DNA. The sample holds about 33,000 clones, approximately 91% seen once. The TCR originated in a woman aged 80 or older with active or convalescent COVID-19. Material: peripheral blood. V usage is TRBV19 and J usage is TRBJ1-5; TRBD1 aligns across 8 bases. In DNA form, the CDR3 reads TGTGCCAGTAGTACCCCGACAGGGGCGGTCAATCAGCCCCAGCATTTT. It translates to CASSTPTGAVNQPQHF.